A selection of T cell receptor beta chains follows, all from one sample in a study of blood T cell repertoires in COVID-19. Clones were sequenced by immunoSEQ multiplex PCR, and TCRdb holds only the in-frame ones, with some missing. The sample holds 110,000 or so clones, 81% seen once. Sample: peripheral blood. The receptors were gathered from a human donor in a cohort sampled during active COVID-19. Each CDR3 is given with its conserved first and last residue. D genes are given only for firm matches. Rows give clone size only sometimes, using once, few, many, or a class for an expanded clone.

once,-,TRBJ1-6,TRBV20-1,CSASRTVSSYNSPLHF,TGCAGTGCTAGTCGTACGGTTAGCTCCTATAATTCACCCCTCCACTTT
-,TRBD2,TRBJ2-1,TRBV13,CASSFFGLAGGRGQFF,TGTGCCAGCAGCTTTTTCGGGCTTGCGGGGGGGCGGGGGCAGTTCTTC
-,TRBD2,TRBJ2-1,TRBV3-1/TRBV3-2,CASSTSGSNEQFF,TGTGCCAGCAGCACCAGCGGGAGCAATGAGCAGTTCTTC
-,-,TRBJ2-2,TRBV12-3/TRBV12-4,CASSPYTGELFF,TGTGCCAGCAGTCCCTACACCGGGGAGCTGTTTTTT
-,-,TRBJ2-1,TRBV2,CASSVQGHSYNEQFF,TGTGCCAGCAGTGTTCAGGGGCATTCCTACAATGAGCAGTTCTTC
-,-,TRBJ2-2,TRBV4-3,CASSQSRGGELFF,TGCGCCAGCAGCCAATCTCGGGGCGGGGAGCTGTTTTTT
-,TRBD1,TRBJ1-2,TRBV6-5,CASSPTGGVYYGYTF,TGTGCCAGCAGTCCCACAGGGGGAGTTTACTATGGCTACACCTTC
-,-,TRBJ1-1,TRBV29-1,CSVQGTEAFF,TGCAGCGTTCAGGGGACTGAAGCTTTCTTT
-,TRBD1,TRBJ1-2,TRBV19,CASSIDLLRTGHYGYTF,TGTGCCAGTAGTATAGATCTATTGCGGACAGGGCACTATGGCTACACCTTC
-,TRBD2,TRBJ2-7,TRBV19,CATSSGRQYEQYF,TGTGCCACCTCAAGCGGGAGGCAGTACGAGCAGTACTTC
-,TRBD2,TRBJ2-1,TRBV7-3,CASSPAGVYNEQFF,TGTGCCAGCAGCCCTGCGGGAGTCTACAATGAGCAGTTCTTC
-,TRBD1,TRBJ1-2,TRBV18,CASSADRSLGYTF,TGTGCCAGCTCAGCGGACAGGAGCCTGGGCTACACCTTC
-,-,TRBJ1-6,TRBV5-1,CASSQSIQGKNSPLHF,TGCGCCAGCAGTCAATCGATCCAGGGAAAGAATTCACCCCTCCACTTT
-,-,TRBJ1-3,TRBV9,CASSPRIGLDSGNTIYF,TGTGCCAGCAGCCCCCGCATCGGGTTGGACTCTGGAAACACCATATATTTT
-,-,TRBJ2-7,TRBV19,CASSAAGEQYF,TGTGCCAGTAGTGCAGCCGGGGAGCAGTACTTC
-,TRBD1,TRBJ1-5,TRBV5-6,CASSRTGIDQPQHF,TGTGCCAGCAGCCGGACAGGGATTGATCAGCCCCAGCATTTT
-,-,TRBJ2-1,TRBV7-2,CASSRSRGTNNEQFF,TGTGCCAGCAGCCGTAGCAGGGGCACAAACAATGAGCAGTTCTTC
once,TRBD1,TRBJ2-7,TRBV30,CAWSAGTGGSNF,TGTGCCTGGAGTGCTGGGACAGGGGGCTCCAACTTC